Each of the 18 T cell receptor beta chains below was sequenced from the same sample in a study of radiotherapy plus CTLA-4 blockade in lung cancer. Clones were read by immunoSEQ multiplex PCR, and TCRdb kept only the in-frame ones, dropping some. The table shows about 95,000 clones, with about 83% occurring only once. The material was peripheral blood, obtained from a patient treated with radiotherapy plus ipilimumab. All receptors derive from a human donor with non-small cell lung cancer who had stable disease on radiotherapy plus ipilimumab.

This clone was seen a few times. The chain has TRBV29-1 and TRBJ2-2; D is unclear. The CDR3 is 14 residues long. From germline, CDR1 is SQVTM and CDR2 ANQGSEA. The germline V and J ends were trimmed by 4 bases and 3 bases, with 12 bases remaining between them. The CDR3 DNA sequence: TGCAGCGTTGGAATAACGGCGGACACCGGGGAGCTGTTTTTT. Protein: CSVGITADTGELFF.

The rearrangement uses TRBV5-8 and TRBJ2-7; D possibly corresponds to TRBD2 (6 bases). Trimming took off 4 bases at V and 3 bases at J, with 14 bases between the two ends. Per the germline V gene, CDR1 is SGHTS and CDR2 is YDEGEE. This CDR3 spans 14 amino acids. The CDR3 DNA sequence: TGTGCCAGCAGCCTGACTAGGGCCAACTACGAGCAGTACTTC. Encoded protein: CASSLTRANYEQYF.

This clone was detected only once. V gene TRBV27 combines with J gene TRBJ2-5; 10 bases are shared with TRBD1. The germline CDR1 and CDR2 sequences are MNHEY and SMNVEV (reference sequence). This CDR3 contains 13 residues. Unmatched junction bases numbered 3, after V lost 6 bases and J lost 5 bases. CDR3 coding DNA: TGTGCCAGCAGGACAGGGGGCGCGGAGACCCAGTACTTC. Its translation is CASRTGGAETQYF.

This clone was picked up one time. The V and J genes are TRBV7-8 and TRBJ1-5; the D is unclear. The CDR3 extends over 13 amino acids. Looked up from germline, CDR1 is SGHVS and CDR2 is FQNEAQ. Between the trimmed V and J ends, which lost 6 bases and 6 bases, there was a span of 12 bases. Written as DNA, the CDR3 is TGTGCCAGCAGTAGGGCTCTAAGTCAGCCCCAGCATTTT. Translation gives CASSRALSQPQHF.

Notes on this clone: Other DNA sequences from this sample encode an identical CDR3 as well. The CDR3 nucleotides read TGTGCCAGCAGCGGACAAACAGGGGAGGTGGGCACCGAAGCTTTCTTT. This translates into CASSGQTGEVGTEAFF. V is TRBV9 and J is TRBJ1-1, with TRBD1 matching 7 bases. Per germline, CDR1 SGDLS and CDR2 YYNGEE. The CDR3 is 16 residues long. The junction had 16 bases not matched to a gene; V was cut back by 3 bases and J by 8 bases.

This clone was counted only a few times. The CDR3 nucleotides read TGCGCCAGCAGTGAGGGGGGGAGGGTCAACGAGCAGTACTTC. Its protein is CASSEGGRVNEQYF. This chain joins TRBV10-1 and TRBJ2-7, with 7 positions matching TRBD2. Germline loops: CDR1 WNHNN, CDR2 SYGVQD (reference sequence). CDR3 size: 14 residues. Losses at the gene ends were 2 bases for V and 5 bases for J; bases not matched to a gene: 6.

Worth noting for this clone: Other DNA sequences in the sample encode the same CDR3. V is TRBV7-2 and J is TRBJ1-5, with TRBD1 as a possible D gene (5 bases). The germline CDR1 and CDR2 sequences are SGHTA and FQGNSA. Trimming stripped 5 bases from V and 4 bases from J, with 9 bases between. The CDR3 runs 13 residues. The CDR3 DNA reads TGTGCCAGCAGCCCTCAGGGAAATCAGCCCCAGCATTTT. Its translation is CASSPQGNQPQHF.

The chain combines TRBV27 with TRBJ2-7; D possibly corresponds to TRBD1 (5 bases). Looked up from germline, CDR1 is MNHEY and CDR2 is SMNVEV (reference sequence). The CDR3 sequence is 15 residues long. V lost 0 bases and J 0 bases, leaving 9 bases between the germline ends. The CDR3: CASSLSGVSSYEQYF. The CDR3 DNA sequence: TGTGCCAGCAGTTTATCAGGGGTCAGCTCCTACGAGCAGTACTTC.

In its sample, this clone was seen once. The chain uses TRBV28 and TRBJ2-7, with D uncertain. Trimming shortened V by 7 bases and J by 5 bases, and 18 bases separated the two germline ends. From germline, CDR1 is MDHEN and CDR2 SYDVKM. The CDR3 totals 14 residues. The CDR3 DNA reads as TGTGCCAGCACCCGAGGTAGCTCCTGGGACGAGCAGTACTTC. Translation gives CASTRGSSWDEQYF.

The J gene is TRBJ1-1, the V gene TRBV7-4; maybe TRBD1 (5 bases). Germline V CDR1 and CDR2: SGHVT, SQSDAQ. V was clipped by 6 bases and J by 5 bases, with 10 bases between them. CDR3 length: 12 amino acids. The CDR3 coding sequence is TGTGCCAGCAGTCGGGGGTTTACTGAAGCTTTCTTT. Translation gives CASSRGFTEAFF.

This chain links TRBV5-1 with TRBJ1-6; TRBD1 agrees at 9 bases. The CDR3 has 14 residues. The junction had 6 bases not matched to a gene; V was cut back by 5 bases and J by 9 bases. The V gene's germline CDR1 is SGHRS and CDR2 YFSETQ. DNA of the CDR3: TGCGCCAGCAGGCCCGGGACAGGGCTTTCACCCCTCCACTTT. Translated: CASRPGTGLSPLHF.

This rearrangement joins TRBV10-2 to TRBJ1-5; the match to TRBD1 covers 7 bases. The CDR3 is 15 amino acids. The V gene end was trimmed by 6 bases and the J gene end by 2 bases; junction bases not matched to a gene: 7. Germline loops: CDR1 WSHSY, CDR2 SAAADI. CDR3 in amino acids: CASSHEGAGNQPQHF. CDR3 DNA sequence: TGCGCCAGCAGCCACGAGGGGGCGGGCAATCAGCCCCAGCATTTT.

This clone was recorded a few times. The CDR3 coding sequence is TGTGCCAGTCGGAGGGACAGGGGGCTCGGAAACACCATATATTTT. It codes for CASRRDRGLGNTIYF. V usage is TRBV19 and J usage is TRBJ1-3; 12 bases map to TRBD1. The germline gives CDR1 LNHDA, CDR2 SQIVND (reference sequence). The CDR3 runs 15 residues. The J segment lost 4 bases and the V segment lost 8 bases, leaving 6 bases of the junction unmatched.

The chain has TRBV11-2 and TRBJ2-2, with 12 bases that match TRBD2. J gave up 5 bases and V 3 bases, and 4 bases lay outside the gene matches. The CDR3 runs to 16 residues. Looked up from germline, CDR1 is SGHAT and CDR2 is FQNNGV. CDR3 in DNA: TGTGCCAGCAGCTTGGGACTAGCGGGCCTTACCGGGGAGCTGTTTTTT. Amino acid sequence: CASSLGLAGLTGELFF.

The chain carries TRBV5-6 and TRBJ2-3; D is possibly TRBD2 (5 bases). V was clipped by 1 base and J by 0 bases, with 9 bases between them. This CDR3 region has 15 residues. Germline lookup yields CDR1 SGHDT and CDR2 YYEEEE. CDR3 nucleotide sequence: TGTGCCAGCAGCTTGAGCGGTCCTAGCACAGATACGCAGTATTTT. Protein product: CASSLSGPSTDTQYF.

The chain employs TRBV9 and TRBJ1-1, with D unresolved. The ends were cut back, 4 bases at V and 1 base at J, with 11 bases in the middle. Germline V lookup: CDR1 SGDLS, CDR2 YYNGEE. The CDR3 totals 14 residues. The CDR3 DNA reads TGTGCCAGCAGCTCAACGACCGCGAACACTGAAGCTTTCTTT. Translation gives CASSSTTANTEAFF.

This clone has only one observation. This rearrangement joins TRBV6-1 to TRBJ1-3; TRBD1 agrees at 7 bases. V shed 9 bases and J 4 bases; nucleotides not matched to a gene: 9. Germline V lookup: CDR1 MNHNS, CDR2 SASEGT. CDR3 size: 14 residues. The CDR3 sequence is CASRSDRVGNTIYF. The DNA of the CDR3 is TGTGCCAGTAGGTCTGACAGGGTCGGAAACACCATATATTTT.

V and J are TRBV6-1 and TRBJ1-2; no firm D call. Germline assignment: CDR1 MNHNS and CDR2 SASEGT. CDR3 size: 14 residues. The V and J ends lost 7 bases and 2 bases respectively, with 14 bases between them. The CDR3 DNA reads as TGTGCCAGCACCTTGGCAGGATCGAACTATGGCTACACCTTC. Protein sequence: CASTLAGSNYGYTF.